These T cell receptor beta chains were read from a single sample in a study of blood T cell repertoires in COVID-19. Only in-frame clones appear in the TCRdb table, and some are missing; sequencing was by immunoSEQ multiplex PCR. The repertoire holds fewer than 400,000 clones, with 85% as singletons. The sample was peripheral blood. These receptors originate from a woman between 18 and 29 years old with acute or convalescent COVID-19. The CDR3 runs from the conserved cysteine through the conserved F or W. D genes are given only for firm matches. Clone size is not always given. Where it is, it says once, few, many or a class for expanded clones.

>TRBJ2-6|TRBV7-6|.|.
TGTGCCAGCAGCTTAGTGGCAGGGACTGGGGCCAACGTCCTGACTTTC
CASSLVAGTGANVLTF
>TRBJ1-2|TRBV28|.|.
TGTGCCTCCCTTGGGGGGGGGAGCTTAGCTAACTATGGCTACACCTTC
CASLGGGSLANYGYTF
>TRBJ1-4|TRBV6-5|.|once
TGTGCCAGCACCGCCGGGAGTATTGGGAATGAAAAACTGTTTTTT
CASTAGSIGNEKLFF
>TRBJ1-5|TRBV19|.|.
TGTGCCAGTAGTTTATTGACAGGCAGCGTGGGCAATCAGCCCCAGCATTTT
CASSLLTGSVGNQPQHF
>TRBJ2-3|TRBV7-3|.|.
TGTGCCAGCAGCCTCTTTGCGGGGACAGATACGCAGTATTTT
CASSLFAGTDTQYF
>TRBJ2-5|TRBV5-1|.|.
TGCGCCAGCAGCCTAGGACAGCAAGAGACCCAGTACTTC
CASSLGQQETQYF
>TRBJ1-5|TRBV19|.|.
TGTGCCAGTAGTCGGAGCAATCAGCCCCAGCATTTT
CASSRSNQPQHF
>TRBJ2-1|TRBV28|.|.
TGTGCCAGCAGCTTTTTTAGCGGATCCGAGTTTGATGAGCAGTTCTTC
CASSFFSGSEFDEQFF
>TRBJ1-1|TRBV29-1|.|.
TGCAGCGTTGACTTTCGAAGGGGGAACACTGAAGCTTTCTTT
CSVDFRRGNTEAFF
>TRBJ1-2|TRBV30|TRBD1|.
TGTGCCTGGTCCCGCGGGACAGATTCTTCCTATGGCTACACCTTC
CAWSRGTDSSYGYTF
>TRBJ2-3|TRBV30|TRBD2|.
TGTGCCTGGAGTGTTGGGCTAGCGGGGGGCACAGATACGCAGTATTTT
CAWSVGLAGGTDTQYF
>TRBJ2-7|TRBV15|TRBD1|.
TGTGCCACCAGCATCGGACAGGGGAGCGACGAGCAGTACTTC
CATSIGQGSDEQYF
>TRBJ1-2|TRBV20-1|TRBD1|.
TGCAGTGCTAGTGGTGGTCCGGGGACAGGGCTTTATGGCTACACCTTC
CSASGGPGTGLYGYTF
>TRBJ2-7|TRBV3-1/TRBV3-2|TRBD1|.
TGTGCCAGCAGCTTCCACAGGGGCGAGATCGACGAGCAGTACTTC
CASSFHRGEIDEQYF
>TRBJ2-2|TRBV7-3|.|.
TGTGCCAGCAGCTTACTTACGAACACCGGGGAGCTGTTTTTT
CASSLLTNTGELFF
>TRBJ2-3|TRBV3-1/TRBV3-2|TRBD2|many
TGTGCCAGCAGCCAAGATCTTAGCGGGGAGGGAACAGATACGCAGTATTTT
CASSQDLSGEGTDTQYF
>TRBJ1-2|TRBV27|TRBD1|.
TGTGCCAGCATCGGGACAGGTATTCGCGGCTATGGCTACACCTTC
CASIGTGIRGYGYTF
>TRBJ2-7|TRBV18|.|.
TGTGCCAGCTCACCATCTTCCGGGGACTACGAGCAGTACTTC
CASSPSSGDYEQYF
>TRBJ1-2|TRBV14|.|.
TGTGCCAGCAGCCAAGAAATAGGCAGGGGTCATGGCTACACCTTC
CASSQEIGRGHGYTF
>TRBJ1-1|TRBV9|TRBD1|.
TGTGCCAGCAGCCAAGGGGGCAGCATGAACACTGAAGCTTTCTTT
CASSQGGSMNTEAFF
>TRBJ2-7|TRBV7-9|TRBD2|few
TGTGCCAGCAGCCCACAAGGGACTAGCGGGAGTGGCGAGCAGTACTTC
CASSPQGTSGSGEQYF
>TRBJ1-2|TRBV18|.|once
TGTGCCAGCTCCCTTGGAGCAGGGGCCCAATATGGCTACACCTTC
CASSLGAGAQYGYTF
>TRBJ2-5|TRBV5-4|TRBD2|.
TGTGCCAGCAGCACTGGGACTAGCGGGGCGCTTGGGGAGACCCAGTACTTC
CASSTGTSGALGETQYF
>TRBJ1-2|TRBV10-3|.|.
TGTGCCATCGACGGGGGTTTAAACTATGGCTACACCTTC
CAIDGGLNYGYTF
>TRBJ1-5|TRBV19|.|.
TGTGCCAGTAGTACCTCCAGGCAGCCCCAGCATTTT
CASSTSRQPQHF
>TRBJ2-1|TRBV11-3|.|.
TGTGCCAGCAGCTATGACAGCCTAGTGAGTGATGAGCAGTTCTTC
CASSYDSLVSDEQFF
>TRBJ2-2|TRBV12-5|.|.
TGTGCTAGTGGTCGCGGACAGCAGCCGAACACCGGGGAGCTGTTTTTT
CASGRGQQPNTGELFF
>TRBJ1-4|TRBV5-1|.|.
TGCGCCAGCAGCCAGACATCAACTAATGAAAAACTGTTTTTT
CASSQTSTNEKLFF
>TRBJ2-1|TRBV12-3/TRBV12-4|TRBD1|.
TGTGCCAGCAGTTTTTACAGGGGGCATGAGCAGTTCTTC
CASSFYRGHEQFF
>TRBJ1-6|TRBV7-9|TRBD1|few
TGTGCCAGCAGCAACCGACAGGGCCGAAATTCACCCCTCCACTTT
CASSNRQGRNSPLHF
>TRBJ2-3|TRBV6-5|.|.
TGTGCCAGCAGTTACGGACTGGGGACAGATACGCAGTATTTT
CASSYGLGTDTQYF
>TRBJ1-3|TRBV19|.|.
TGTGCCAGTAGTATACGGCGGGGGCTTGGAAACACCATATATTTT
CASSIRRGLGNTIYF
>TRBJ1-1|TRBV6-5|.|.
TGTGCCAGCAGTTACTCTCAGGGAGGCGATGAAGCTTTCTTT
CASSYSQGGDEAFF